A selection of T cell receptor beta chains follows, all from one sample in a study of blood T cell repertoires in COVID-19. Sequencing used immunoSEQ multiplex PCR; TCRdb keeps in-frame clones, though not all of them. Of about 140,000 clones listed, roughly 84% are singletons. The source material was PBMCs or T cells enriched from blood (not recorded which). The receptor source for this set is a man in his forties or fifties with acute COVID-19. Each CDR3 is given with its conserved first and last residue. A D gene is named only where the DNA matches it firmly. Size values are once, few and many counts, or a class for expanded clones, and some rows have none.

abundance	v_gene	d_gene	j_gene	CDR3nt	CDR3aa
NA	TRBV6-2/TRBV6-3	TRBD2	TRBJ2-3	TGTGCCAGCAGCGCGGGACTAGCGGTATTCACAGATACGCAGTATTTT	CASSAGLAVFTDTQYF
NA	TRBV6-5	NA	TRBJ2-1	TGTGCCAGCAGCCAGACTAGTTATGAGCAGTTCTTC	CASSQTSYEQFF
few	TRBV6-5	TRBD1	TRBJ1-6	TGTGCCAGCAGCCCGGACAGGAATTCACCCCTCCACTTT	CASSPDRNSPLHF
NA	TRBV9	NA	TRBJ1-3	TGTGCCAGCGGTCAGGACACGAGCTCTGGAAACACCATATATTTT	CASGQDTSSGNTIYF
NA	TRBV7-9	NA	TRBJ2-1	TGTGCCAGCAGCGATCCAGTGGGGCAGGCTTCCTACAATGAGCAGTTCTTC	CASSDPVGQASYNEQFF
NA	TRBV5-4	NA	TRBJ2-7	TGTGCCAGCAGCCAGGACAGATCCTACGAGCAGTACTTC	CASSQDRSYEQYF
NA	TRBV19	NA	TRBJ1-5	TGTGCCAGTAGTATAGAGTCAAATCAGCCCCAGCATTTT	CASSIESNQPQHF
NA	TRBV14	TRBD1	TRBJ1-1	TGTGCCAGCAGCCAGCGGGCCGTACAGGGGCGGGGTACTGAAGCTTTCTTT	CASSQRAVQGRGTEAFF
NA	TRBV5-4	TRBD1	TRBJ1-1	TGTGCCAGCAGCTTAACAGGGGCCGAAGCTTTCTTT	CASSLTGAEAFF
NA	TRBV19	NA	TRBJ2-7	TGTGCCAGTAGTATAGATCGGTTTGTTACTAGCTCCGAGCAGTACTTC	CASSIDRFVTSSEQYF
few	TRBV4-1	NA	TRBJ2-2	TGCGCCAGCAGCCAACAAAATGTGGCGGAGGGGGAGCTGTTTTTT	CASSQQNVAEGELFF
once	TRBV11-2	NA	TRBJ2-1	TGTGCCAGCAGCCAGGACTTCCGCGAGCAGTTCTTC	CASSQDFREQFF
once	TRBV10-3	NA	TRBJ2-3	TGTGCCATCAGTGGGACAAGCACAGATACGCAGTATTTT	CAISGTSTDTQYF
NA	TRBV7-9	TRBD1	TRBJ1-6	TGTGCCAGCAGCTCGACCCCGACAGGGAGCTCCTATAATTCACCCCTCCACTTT	CASSSTPTGSSYNSPLHF
NA	TRBV19	TRBD1	TRBJ2-7	TGTGCCAGTAGTCAAAGGGGACAGGGGAAAGACGAGCAGTACTTC	CASSQRGQGKDEQYF
NA	TRBV28	NA	TRBJ2-3	TGTGCCAGCATGGACAGCAACACAGATACGCAGTATTTT	CASMDSNTDTQYF
NA	TRBV10-3	NA	TRBJ2-5	TGTGCCATCAGTGTAAATTACCAAGAGACCCAGTACTTC	CAISVNYQETQYF
NA	TRBV4-3	TRBD2	TRBJ2-1	TGCGCCAGCAGCCTGGGAGGCGGGAGAACCTACAATGAGCAGTTCTTC	CASSLGGGRTYNEQFF
few	TRBV13	NA	TRBJ1-2	TGTGCCAGCAGCTTAGGCCGGGGGGCGGACTATGGCTACACCTTC	CASSLGRGADYGYTF
NA	TRBV28	TRBD2	TRBJ2-1	TGTGCCAGCAGTTCCGGACTAGCGGAGAATGAGCAGTTCTTC	CASSSGLAENEQFF
once	TRBV9	TRBD1	TRBJ1-2	TGTGCCAGCAGCAGAGCGGGGGGAGGACAGGGAGAGTATGGCTACACCTTC	CASSRAGGGQGEYGYTF
NA	TRBV12-3/TRBV12-4	NA	TRBJ2-3	TGTGCCTTGGCGGAGTACACAGATACGCAGTATTTT	CALAEYTDTQYF
NA	TRBV3-1/TRBV3-2	NA	TRBJ1-1	TGTGCCAGCAGCCGCGTTTGGAACACTGAAGCTTTCTTT	CASSRVWNTEAFF
NA	TRBV5-1	TRBD2	TRBJ2-5	TGCGCCAGCAGCTTGAGGTTAGCGGGAGTCGGGGAGACCCAGTACTTC	CASSLRLAGVGETQYF
NA	TRBV4-1	TRBD1	TRBJ1-3	TGCGCCAGCAGGGACAGGGGAGACTCTGGAAACACCATATATTTT	CASRDRGDSGNTIYF
NA	TRBV14	NA	TRBJ1-5	TGTGCCAGCAGCCACACTGCAGGGTATTCGGTCCAGCCCCAGCATTTT	CASSHTAGYSVQPQHF
NA	TRBV5-1	TRBD1	TRBJ1-4	TGCGCCAGCAGCCCCGACAGGGTTGAAAAACTGTTTTTT	CASSPDRVEKLFF
NA	TRBV19	TRBD2	TRBJ2-1	TGTGCCACCTCGAACCCCCGACTAGCGGGAGGATACAATGAGCAGTTCTTC	CATSNPRLAGGYNEQFF
NA	TRBV15	TRBD1	TRBJ1-4	TGTGCCACCAGCACTCCACAGGGGGCAAATGAAAAACTGTTTTTT	CATSTPQGANEKLFF